What follows are 5 T cell receptor beta chains derived from one specimen sequenced in a study of shared clonotypes between healthy human individuals. The method was immunoSEQ multiplex PCR; TCRdb's version includes in-frame clones alone and lacks a portion of them. The repertoire holds about 980,000 clones, around 80% seen once, with about 1.5% in the top ten. What was sequenced was memory CD4+ T cells sorted from blood. Subset indicated: CD45RA-negative fraction. The receptors shown here come from a man aged 18 to 29 in good health.

This chain links TRBV27 with TRBJ1-1; tentatively, D is TRBD1 (6 bases). Deletions cut 2 bases from V and 5 bases from J, with 12 bases between. This CDR3 has 14 amino acids. Germline lookup yields CDR1 MNHEY and CDR2 SMNVEV (reference sequence). CDR3 nucleotide sequence: TGTGCCAGCAGTTTAGACGGGGGGCCAACTGAAGCTTTCTTT. As protein: CASSLDGGPTEAFF.

In its sample, this clone was seen a few times. The chain carries TRBV28 and TRBJ1-2, with D unresolved. CDR1 is MDHEN and CDR2 is SYDVKM in the germline V gene. With 10 bases removed from V and 2 bases from J, the gap between germline ends came to 5 bases. This CDR3 spans 10 amino acids. The CDR3 region has the DNA TGTGCCACTATAAACTATGGCTACACCTTC. This codes for CATINYGYTF.

In regard to this clone: The identical CDR3 is also encoded by other nucleotide sequences in the sample. The V gene is TRBV5-1, the J gene TRBJ2-7; tentatively, D is TRBD2 (5 bases). Germline CDR1 reads SGHRS; CDR2 reads YFSETQ. V was pared by 3 bases and J by 3 bases, with 7 bases between. There are 12 residues in the CDR3. DNA for the CDR3: TGCGCCAGCAGCTCGGACTTCTACGAGCAGTACTTC. Encoded protein: CASSSDFYEQYF.

The chain couples TRBV6-6 to TRBJ2-3; TRBD2 aligns across 10 bases. Germline CDR1 MNHNY, CDR2 SVGAGI (reference sequence). The CDR3 is 16 amino acids. Unmatched junction bases numbered 6, after V lost 6 bases and J lost 0 bases. CDR3 amino acids: CASRKAGGVSTDTQYF. In nucleotides, the CDR3 is TGTGCCAGCAGGAAAGCGGGAGGGGTAAGCACAGATACGCAGTATTTT.

This clone was found a few times. The limits of the CDR3 on the DNA are not certain, so only TCRdb's listed CDR3 is given. The V call is TRBV30, the J call TRBJ1-1. The CDR3 is made up of 15 amino acids, end residues included. Germline V gene lookup returns CDR1 GTSNPN and CDR2 SVGIG (reference sequence). CDR3 region: CAWSARVGGGSPRFF.